Sequencing of this T cell receptor (beta chain) was carried out in a study of T-cell reconstitution after alpha-beta-depleted transplantation in children. Notes on the study in general: Certain patients had high TCRbeta diversity at day 60, and it came from recipient T cells and thymic progenitors that survived. Several hundred expanded graft clones reportedly were the source of alpha-beta T cells about two months after transplant. Diversity and T-cell counts at one year after transplant derived mostly from new T cells.

Details on this clonotype: Its antigen is not known.

The authors prepared the TCRbeta library with unique molecular identifiers. A single record per CDR3 protein comes from TCRdb applying MiXCR to the PCR reads. The sample includes nearly 350,000 distinct CDR3 sequences, 15% to 20% of them seen just once. V was trimmed by 5 bases and J by 9 bases, leaving 14 bases between them. This CDR3 contains 14 residues. The sequencing here drew on PBMCs, mostly from graft donor cells, taken 360 days after TCRalphabeta/CD19-depleted stem cell transplant. This rearrangement joins TRBV12-3 or TRBV12-4 to TRBJ1-6, with D possibly matching TRBD1 (6 bases). This receptor was obtained from a male patient between 2 and 15 years old who had a stem cell transplant for acute lymphoblastic leukemia, so the T cells may come from the graft donor. The CDR3 DNA reads as TGTGCCAGCAGTCTACAGGGCTCTGGTTCACCCCTCCACTTT. It codes for CASSLQGSGSPLHF.